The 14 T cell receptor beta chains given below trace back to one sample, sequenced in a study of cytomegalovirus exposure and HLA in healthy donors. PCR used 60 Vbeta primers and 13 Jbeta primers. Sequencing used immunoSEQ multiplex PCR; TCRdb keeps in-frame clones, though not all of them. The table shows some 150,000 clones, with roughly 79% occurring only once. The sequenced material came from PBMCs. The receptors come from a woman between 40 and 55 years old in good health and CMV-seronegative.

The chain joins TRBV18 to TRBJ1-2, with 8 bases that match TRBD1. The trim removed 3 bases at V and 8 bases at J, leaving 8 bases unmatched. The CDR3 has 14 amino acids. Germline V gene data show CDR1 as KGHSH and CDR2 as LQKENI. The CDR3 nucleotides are TGTGCCAGCTCACCGCCGGACAGGGCGGGAGGCTACACCTTC. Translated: CASSPPDRAGGYTF. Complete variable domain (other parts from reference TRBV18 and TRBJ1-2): NAGVMQNPRHLVRRRGQEARLRCSPMKGHSHVYWYRQLPEEGLKFMVYLQKENIIDESGMPKERFSAEFPKEGPSILRIQQVVRGDSAAYFCASSPPDRAGGYTFGSGTRLTVV.

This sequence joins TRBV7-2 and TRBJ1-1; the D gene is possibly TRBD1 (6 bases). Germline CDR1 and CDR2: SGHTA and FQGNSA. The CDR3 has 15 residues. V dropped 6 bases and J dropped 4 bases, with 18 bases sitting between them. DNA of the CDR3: TGTGCCAGCAGTCTACCGAGGACAGTCAGCACTGAAGCTTTCTTT. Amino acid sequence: CASSLPRTVSTEAFF.

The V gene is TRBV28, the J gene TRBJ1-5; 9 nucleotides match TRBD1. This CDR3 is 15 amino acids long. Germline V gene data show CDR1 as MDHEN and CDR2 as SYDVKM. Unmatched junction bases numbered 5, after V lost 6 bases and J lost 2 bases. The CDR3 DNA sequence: TGTGCCAGCAGCTTACAGGGGGCGCGCAATCAGCCCCAGCATTTT. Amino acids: CASSLQGARNQPQHF.

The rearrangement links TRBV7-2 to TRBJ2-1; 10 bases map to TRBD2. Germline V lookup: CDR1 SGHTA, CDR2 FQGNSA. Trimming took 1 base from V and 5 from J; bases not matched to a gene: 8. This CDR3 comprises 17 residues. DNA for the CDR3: TGTGCCAGCAGCTTAGGTAGCGGGAGGATTCGGCACAATGAGCAGTTCTTC. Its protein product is CASSLGSGRIRHNEQFF.

CDR3 in DNA: TGTGCCAGCAGTTTATCGGGCTTATCCTCTTACGAGCAGTACTTC. Translating gives CASSLSGLSSYEQYF. The chain joins TRBV27 to TRBJ2-7; D is unresolved. V lost 0 bases and J 4 bases, leaving 13 bases between the germline ends. Germline-derived CDR1 and CDR2 are MNHEY and SMNVEV (reference sequence). There are 15 residues in the CDR3.

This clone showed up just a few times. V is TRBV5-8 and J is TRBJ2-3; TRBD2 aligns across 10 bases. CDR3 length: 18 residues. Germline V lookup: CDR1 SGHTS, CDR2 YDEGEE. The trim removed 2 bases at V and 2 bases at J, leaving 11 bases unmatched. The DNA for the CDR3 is TGTGCCAGCAGCTTTTGGCTAGCGGGAGACCCCCTCACAGATACGCAGTATTTT. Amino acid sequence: CASSFWLAGDPLTDTQYF. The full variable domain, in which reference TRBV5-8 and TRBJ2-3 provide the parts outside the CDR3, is EAGVTQSPTHLIKTRGQQATLRCSPISGHTSVYWYQQALGLGLQFLLWYDEGEERNRGNFPPRFSGRQFPNYSSELNVNALELEDSALYLCASSFWLAGDPLTDTQYFGPGTRLTVL.

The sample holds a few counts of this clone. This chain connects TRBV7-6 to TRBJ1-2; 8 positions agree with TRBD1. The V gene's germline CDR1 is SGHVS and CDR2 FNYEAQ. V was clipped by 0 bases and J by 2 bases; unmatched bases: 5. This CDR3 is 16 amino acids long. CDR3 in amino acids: CASSLAATGGNYGYTF. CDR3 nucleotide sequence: TGTGCCAGCAGCTTAGCGGCCACAGGGGGAAACTATGGCTACACCTTC.

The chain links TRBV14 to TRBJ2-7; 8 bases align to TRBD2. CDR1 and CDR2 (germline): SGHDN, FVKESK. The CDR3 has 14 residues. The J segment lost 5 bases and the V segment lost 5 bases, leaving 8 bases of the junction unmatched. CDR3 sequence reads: CASSKGLEIHEQYF. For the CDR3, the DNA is TGTGCCAGCAGCAAGGGACTAGAGATCCACGAGCAGTACTTC.

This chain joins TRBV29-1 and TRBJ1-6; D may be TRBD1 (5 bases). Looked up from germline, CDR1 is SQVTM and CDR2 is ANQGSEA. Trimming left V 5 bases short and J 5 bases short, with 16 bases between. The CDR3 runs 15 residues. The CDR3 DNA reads TGCAGCGTTTACAGGACTAAGCGGGATAATTCACCCCTCCACTTT. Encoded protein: CSVYRTKRDNSPLHF.

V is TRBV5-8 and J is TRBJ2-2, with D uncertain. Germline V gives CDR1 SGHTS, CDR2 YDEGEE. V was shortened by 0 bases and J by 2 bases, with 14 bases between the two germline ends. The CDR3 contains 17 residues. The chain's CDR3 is CASSLARNLLNTGELFF. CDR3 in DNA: TGTGCCAGCAGCTTGGCCAGGAATTTGCTTAACACCGGGGAGCTGTTTTTT.

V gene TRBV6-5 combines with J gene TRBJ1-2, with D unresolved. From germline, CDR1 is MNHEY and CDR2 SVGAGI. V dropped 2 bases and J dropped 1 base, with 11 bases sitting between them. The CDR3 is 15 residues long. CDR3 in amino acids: CASSYLEGINYGYTF. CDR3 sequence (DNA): TGTGCCAGCAGTTACCTGGAGGGAATTAACTATGGCTACACCTTC.

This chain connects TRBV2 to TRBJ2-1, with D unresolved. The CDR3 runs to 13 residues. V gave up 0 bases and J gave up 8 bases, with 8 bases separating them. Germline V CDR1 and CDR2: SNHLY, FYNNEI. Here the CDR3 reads CASSEAESDEQFF. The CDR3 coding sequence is TGTGCCAGCAGTGAAGCGGAGTCCGATGAGCAGTTCTTC.

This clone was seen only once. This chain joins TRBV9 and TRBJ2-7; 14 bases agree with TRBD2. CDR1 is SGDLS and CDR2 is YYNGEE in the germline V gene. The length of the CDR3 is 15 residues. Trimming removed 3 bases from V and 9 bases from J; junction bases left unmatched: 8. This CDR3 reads CASSAGLAGVEGQYF. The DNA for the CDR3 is TGTGCCAGCAGCGCGGGACTAGCGGGAGTAGAGGGGCAGTACTTC. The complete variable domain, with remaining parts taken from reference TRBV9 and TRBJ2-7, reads DSGVTQTPKHLITATGQRVTLRCSPRSGDLSVYWYQQSLDQGLQFLIQYYNGEERAKGNILERFSAQQFPDLHSELNLSSLELGDSALYFCASSAGLAGVEGQYFGPGTRLTVT.

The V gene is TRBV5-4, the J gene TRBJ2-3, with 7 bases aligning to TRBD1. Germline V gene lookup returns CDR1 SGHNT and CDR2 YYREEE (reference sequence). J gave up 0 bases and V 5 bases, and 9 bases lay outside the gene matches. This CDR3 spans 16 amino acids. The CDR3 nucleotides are TGTGCCAGCAGACTTGGACGGGACAGAAGCACAGATACGCAGTATTTT. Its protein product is CASRLGRDRSTDTQYF.